Given below is one T cell receptor beta chain in context. The clone's antigen remains unknown. Base qualities are not at hand, and no much larger clone is one base apart. These data come from a study of control samples from healthy donors and cancer patients (dated by TCRdb to 2018 to 2021). The CDR3 numbers 14 residues from cysteine through phenylalanine. Just CDR3 DNA is preserved here, 42 bases in frame from base 1. V sheds 5 bases and J sheds 1 base, leaving 11 bases between their ends. According to the germline V gene, CDR1 reads MNHEY and CDR2 reads SVGEGT. Library generation was performed with the immunoSEQ multiplex PCR assay. TCRdb provides this immuneACCESS table in a form limited to in-frame rearrangements. Some clones are lacking; in checked studies, under half of them reflect an unresolved V gene, and why the rest are absent is not known. Within this sample are about 170,000 clones, with 93% of them counted one time only. The ten largest clones capture approximately 4% of the sample.

Material: blood. The V and J segments used are TRBV6-2 or TRBV6-3 and TRBJ2-5; 6 matching bases give a weak D call of TRBD2. This receptor was identified in an older woman in good health. The CDR3 here reads CASSRTNRQETQYF. The bases are TGTGCCAGCAGTCGGACTAACCGCCAAGAGACCCAGTACTTC.